These T cell receptor beta chains were read from a single sample in a study of blood T cell repertoires in COVID-19. Profiling relied on immunoSEQ multiplex PCR, and the TCRdb table lists in-frame clones only, not all of them. The sample includes 190,000 or so clones, about 87% of them seen just once. The sample was peripheral blood. These receptors all stem from a man aged 40-55 years with active or convalescent COVID-19. Both conserved end residues are part of each CDR3. D genes are given only for firm matches. Clone size, where shown, is once, few, many, or a class for clones that have expanded.

d_gene | j_gene | abundance | v_gene | CDR3aa | CDR3nt
TRBD2 | TRBJ2-7 | . | TRBV15 | CATSRELAGEQYF | TGTGCCACCAGCAGAGAACTAGCGGGGGAGCAGTACTTC
. | TRBJ2-5 | . | TRBV10-3 | CAISDLNSRGGETQYF | TGTGCCATCAGTGATCTCAATTCCAGGGGAGGGGAGACCCAGTACTTC
TRBD2 | TRBJ2-5 | . | TRBV5-4 | CASSLELAGGETQYF | TGTGCCAGCAGCTTAGAACTAGCGGGGGGAGAGACCCAGTACTTC
TRBD1 | TRBJ1-2 | few | TRBV5-1 | CASSPWTGGGYGYTF | TGCGCCAGCAGCCCATGGACAGGGGGAGGTTATGGCTACACCTTC
. | TRBJ1-5 | once | TRBV6-1 | CASSEMRGNQPQHF | TGTGCCAGCAGTGAAATGCGGGGCAATCAGCCCCAGCATTTT
. | TRBJ2-5 | once | TRBV27 | CASSSPRETQYF | TGTGCCAGCAGTTCCCCCCGGGAGACCCAGTACTTC
TRBD1 | TRBJ1-4 | . | TRBV4-1 | CASSQDHRQGDEKLFF | TGCGCCAGCAGCCAAGATCATCGGCAGGGGGATGAAAAACTGTTTTTT
. | TRBJ2-5 | . | TRBV28 | CASWGPASADWETQYF | TGTGCCAGCTGGGGCCCGGCTAGCGCGGACTGGGAGACCCAGTACTTC
TRBD1 | TRBJ2-2 | . | TRBV7-6 | CASSLARGQGGTGELFF | TGTGCCAGCAGCTTAGCGCGAGGACAGGGTGGAACCGGGGAGCTGTTTTTT
. | TRBJ2-1 | . | TRBV6-5 | CASSTRTNSNEQFF | TGTGCCAGCAGTACCCGGACAAATTCTAATGAGCAGTTCTTC
TRBD1 | TRBJ2-5 | . | TRBV5-1 | CASSLVGQSQETQYF | TGCGCCAGCAGCTTGGTGGGACAGTCTCAAGAGACCCAGTACTTC
. | TRBJ2-2 | . | TRBV18 | CASAPLLEQAITGELFF | TGTGCCAGCGCGCCCCTACTGGAACAGGCGATCACCGGGGAGCTGTTTTTT
TRBD2 | TRBJ2-1 | . | TRBV7-7 | CASSLDLAGGRNEQFF | TGTGCTAGCAGCTTAGACCTAGCGGGGGGGCGAAATGAGCAGTTCTTC
. | TRBJ1-4 | . | TRBV18 | CASSPRREVTNEKLFF | TGTGCCAGCTCACCTCGCAGGGAGGTTACTAATGAAAAACTGTTTTTT
. | TRBJ2-3 | . | TRBV20-1 | CSASSRRGSTTDTQYF | TGCAGTGCTAGTTCCCGGAGGGGCTCCACCACAGATACGCAGTATTTT
. | TRBJ1-3 | . | TRBV3-1/TRBV3-2 | CASSRRGTGNTIYF | TGTGCCAGCAGTAGGAGGGGTACTGGAAACACCATATATTTT
. | TRBJ2-5 | . | TRBV12-5 | CASGSTVRETQYF | TGTGCTAGTGGCTCGACAGTTCGAGAGACCCAGTACTTC
. | TRBJ2-4 | . | TRBV28 | CASNQQGLGNIQYF | TGTGCCAGCAACCAACAGGGCTTAGGAAACATTCAGTACTTC
. | TRBJ2-3 | once | TRBV9 | CASSVEPGTDTQYF | TGTGCCAGCAGCGTAGAACCAGGCACAGATACGCAGTATTTT
TRBD2 | TRBJ2-3 | . | TRBV5-1 | CASRLAGNTDTQYF | TGCGCCAGCAGGTTAGCGGGGAACACAGATACGCAGTATTTT
. | TRBJ1-5 | . | TRBV19 | CASSPIPGSNQPQHF | TGTGCCAGTAGCCCCATTCCAGGGAGCAATCAGCCCCAGCATTTT
. | TRBJ1-1 | . | TRBV5-5 | CASSLGQGRMNTEAFF | TGTGCCAGCAGCTTGGGTCAGGGCAGGATGAACACTGAAGCTTTCTTT
. | TRBJ1-5 | . | TRBV5-8 | CASSLWGGRQPQHF | TGTGCCAGCAGCTTGTGGGGGGGGAGACAGCCCCAGCATTTT
. | TRBJ2-1 | once | TRBV6-1 | CASSESHRSNEQFF | TGTGCCAGCAGTGAATCTCACAGGAGTAATGAGCAGTTCTTC
. | TRBJ2-5 | . | TRBV30 | CAWSVIGGKETQYF | TGTGCCTGGAGTGTTATCGGGGGAAAGGAGACCCAGTACTTC
TRBD1 | TRBJ1-4 | . | TRBV28 | CASGTGGINEKLFF | TGTGCCAGCGGGACAGGGGGCATTAATGAAAAACTGTTTTTT
. | TRBJ2-2 | . | TRBV3-1/TRBV3-2 | CASSRGDYSEPGELFF | TGTGCCAGCAGCCGAGGTGACTATTCCGAGCCCGGGGAGCTGTTTTTT